These 21 T cell receptor beta chains were all obtained from the same sample, sequenced in a study of cytomegalovirus exposure and HLA in healthy donors. The PCR ran on 60 Vbeta and 13 Jbeta primers. The method was immunoSEQ multiplex PCR; TCRdb's version includes in-frame clones alone and lacks a portion of them. Its table lists about 52,000 clones. The sequenced material came from PBMCs. These receptors were taken from a woman aged 55-69 years in good health and CMV-seropositive.

This chain uses TRBV10-3 with TRBJ1-1; TRBD1 matches at 9 bases. The CDR3 extends over 13 amino acids. V shed 6 bases, J shed 7 bases, and the junction held 6 bases outside the gene matches. Per germline, CDR1 ENHRY and CDR2 SYGVKD. The CDR3 DNA reads TGTGCCATCAGCGTAGACAGGGGGGATGAAGCTTTCTTT. This sequence encodes CAISVDRGDEAFF.

This sequence joins TRBV27 and TRBJ1-1, with 7 bases lining up with TRBD1. Germline V lookup: CDR1 MNHEY, CDR2 SMNVEV (reference sequence). V lost 1 base, J lost 0 bases, and 2 bases stayed unmatched. The length of the CDR3 is 15 residues. The CDR3 loop reads CASSLWTGMNTEAFF. The DNA for the CDR3 is TGTGCCAGCAGTTTATGGACAGGTATGAACACTGAAGCTTTCTTT.

The chain employs TRBV25-1 and TRBJ2-1; D remains unclear. The CDR3 consists of 14 residues. Germline V gives CDR1 MGHDK, CDR2 SYGVNS. The ends were cut back, 2 bases at V and 2 bases at J, with 7 bases in the middle. CDR3 in amino acids: CASSETQPYNEQFF. The CDR3 region has the DNA TGTGCCAGCAGTGAAACACAGCCCTACAATGAGCAGTTCTTC.

The chain couples TRBV5-1 to TRBJ2-7; possible D gene TRBD1, 5 bases. Judging by the DNA end, TRBJ2-1 fits better; the J call may be wrong. CDR3 length: 15 amino acids. Germline V CDR1 and CDR2: SGHRS, YFSETQ. The CDR3 nucleotides are TGCGCCAGCAGCTCCCGCAGGGCCCCCTACAATGAGCAGTTCTTC. This translates into CASSSRRAPYNEQFF.

J is TRBJ2-7 and V is TRBV19; 12 positions match TRBD2. Germline values: CDR1 LNHDA, CDR2 SQIVND (reference sequence). The J segment lost 6 bases and the V segment lost 3 bases, leaving 3 bases of the junction unmatched. The CDR3 runs 14 residues. The CDR3 DNA reads TGTGCCAGTAGTATCCGGGGACTAGCGGGCGAGCAGTACTTC. Translating it yields CASSIRGLAGEQYF. The complete variable domain, with remaining parts taken from reference TRBV19 and TRBJ2-7, reads DGGITQSPKYLFRKEGQNVTLSCEQNLNHDAMYWYRQDPGQGLRLIYYSQIVNDFQKGDIAEGYSVSREKKESFPLTVTSAQKNPTAFYLCASSIRGLAGEQYFGPGTRLTVT.

The chain combines TRBV4-1 with TRBJ1-1; D is unclear. The V gene's germline CDR1 is MGHRA and CDR2 YSYEKL. This CDR3 region has 14 residues. V lost 1 base to trimming and J lost 10 bases, with 16 bases between them. Here the CDR3 reads CASSQVEGLRGAFF. CDR3 in DNA: TGCGCCAGCAGCCAAGTTGAGGGCCTGCGTGGAGCTTTCTTT.

The J gene is TRBJ1-6, the V gene TRBV19; 7 bases map to TRBD1. The CDR3 sequence is 17 residues long. CDR1 is LNHDA and CDR2 is SQIVND in the germline V gene (reference sequence). V dropped 1 base and J dropped 7; count of bases not matched to a gene: 10. The chain's CDR3 is CASSIAPSGTANSPLHF. The DNA for the CDR3 is TGTGCCAGTAGTATAGCCCCCTCCGGGACAGCAAATTCACCCCTCCACTTT.

The V and J genes are TRBV5-4 and TRBJ1-6, with 7 bases fitting TRBD1. J gave up 5 bases and V 4 bases, and 3 bases lay outside the gene matches. Germline V gene lookup returns CDR1 SGHNT and CDR2 YYREEE (reference sequence). The CDR3 loop spans 14 amino acids. The CDR3 loop reads CASSRDRNNSPLHF. CDR3 nucleotide sequence: TGTGCCAGCAGCCGGGACAGAAATAATTCACCCCTCCACTTT.

The chain joins TRBV7-9 to TRBJ1-2; 11 nucleotides match TRBD1. The trim removed 4 bases at V and 7 bases at J, leaving 8 bases unmatched. In germline, CDR1 is SEHNR, CDR2 FQNEAQ (reference sequence). The CDR3 is made up of 15 amino acids. The CDR3 region has the DNA TGTGCCAGCAGCTATGCGGGACAGGGGGTTGTTGGCTACACCTTC. As protein: CASSYAGQGVVGYTF.

V usage is TRBV28 and J usage is TRBJ2-7; 7 bases align to TRBD1. Germline V gives CDR1 MDHEN, CDR2 SYDVKM. Trimming took 6 bases from V and 12 from J; bases not matched to a gene: 11. The CDR3 covers 12 residues. The CDR3: CASSLPVGQWYF. The CDR3 nucleotides are TGTGCCAGCAGCCTCCCCGTGGGACAGTGGTACTTC.

The chain carries TRBV18 and TRBJ2-1, with 9 bases matching TRBD2. This CDR3 has 17 residues. The V gene's germline CDR1 is KGHSH and CDR2 LQKENI. Trimming at V came to 3 bases and at J to 7 bases, leaving 13 bases not matched to a gene. The DNA of the CDR3 is TGTGCCAGCTCACCCGACACAGGACTAGCGACCGGAAATGAGCAGTTCTTC. This translates into CASSPDTGLATGNEQFF.

This rearrangement joins TRBV11-3 to TRBJ2-7; 8 bases match TRBD1. CDR3 length: 13 amino acids. J gave up 3 bases and V 6 bases, and 4 bases lay outside the gene matches. From germline, CDR1 is SGHNT and CDR2 YENEEA. The CDR3 protein is CASRRDRRYEQYF. The CDR3 nucleotides read TGTGCCAGCAGACGGGACAGGCGCTACGAGCAGTACTTC.

This chain connects TRBV5-1 to TRBJ1-1; 7 bases agree with TRBD1. V gave up 4 bases and J gave up 1 base; unmatched junction bases: 13. Germline loops: CDR1 SGHRS, CDR2 YFSETQ. The CDR3 runs to 17 residues. CDR3 DNA: TGCGCCAGCAGCCCGCGGCGGTTCCAGGGGGGGAACACTGAAGCTTTCTTT. Its protein product is CASSPRRFQGGNTEAFF.

A word on this clone: The junction differs from germline at one of its ends, possibly a read error. Distinct nucleotide sequences in the sample also encode this CDR3. The V and J genes are TRBV6-5 and TRBJ1-6, with 8 bases aligning to TRBD1. This CDR3 region has 14 residues. Germline V lookup: CDR1 MNHEY, CDR2 SVGAGI. CDR3 in amino acids: CASSQGQGRSPLHF. The CDR3 DNA sequence: TGTGCCAGCAGCCAAGGACAGGGCCGATCACCCCTACACTTT.

A remark on this clone: The sample carries other DNA sequences with the same CDR3. The rearrangement uses TRBV6-6 and TRBJ2-7; D may be TRBD1 (5 bases). V gave up 5 bases and J gave up 0 bases, with 5 bases separating them. From germline, CDR1 is MNHNY and CDR2 SVGAGI (reference sequence). The CDR3 consists of 12 residues. The CDR3, as DNA: TGTGCCAGCAGTGACAGCTCCTACGAGCAGTACTTC. This codes for CASSDSSYEQYF.

This chain connects TRBV4-1 to TRBJ1-5, with 9 bases lining up with TRBD1. V was pared by 0 bases and J by 7 bases, with 7 bases of the junction left unmatched. Germline CDR1 MGHRA, CDR2 YSYEKL. There are 16 residues in the CDR3. The CDR3: CASSQEEGQGRQPQHF. For the CDR3, the DNA is TGCGCCAGCAGCCAAGAGGAGGGACAGGGAAGGCAGCCCCAGCATTTT.

The rearrangement links TRBV10-3 to TRBJ2-1, with TRBD2 matching 13 bases. V trimming: 4 bases; J trimming: 7 bases; junction bases outside the gene matches: 4. Looked up from germline, CDR1 is ENHRY and CDR2 is SYGVKD. This CDR3 is built from 15 residues. The CDR3, as DNA: TGTGCCATCAGTGGGACTAGCGGGGGAGAGAATGAGCAGTTCTTC. Protein product: CAISGTSGGENEQFF.

The chain joins TRBV6-1 to TRBJ2-7; TRBD1 matches at 7 bases. Trimming took 4 bases from V and 2 from J; bases not matched to a gene: 2. Germline lookup yields CDR1 MNHNS and CDR2 SASEGT. The CDR3 is 13 amino acids. The CDR3 nucleotides read TGTGCCAGCAGTGCGGGACAGACCTACGAGCAGTACTTC. The encoded protein is CASSAGQTYEQYF.

V usage is TRBV7-9 and J usage is TRBJ1-4; D may be TRBD1 (6 bases). The germline CDR1 and CDR2 sequences are SEHNR and FQNEAQ (reference sequence). V dropped 5 bases and J dropped 4 bases, with 17 bases sitting between them. This CDR3 is 16 amino acids long. The CDR3 DNA is TGTGCCAGCAGCCCGAGTTTTGGGGGCGGTAATGAAAAACTGTTTTTT. Protein sequence: CASSPSFGGGNEKLFF.

The chain uses TRBV25-1 and TRBJ2-1; D is ambiguous. Germline V CDR1 and CDR2: MGHDK, SYGVNS. Trimming cost V 2 bases and J 10 bases, with 6 bases left between them. The CDR3 spans 11 residues. This CDR3 reads CASSERFEQFF. The CDR3 DNA sequence: TGTGCCAGCAGTGAACGGTTCGAGCAGTTCTTC.

This chain links TRBV21-1 with TRBJ1-2; TRBD1 was called by the table and not checked on the DNA. TRBV21-1 is a pseudogene segment. The CDR3 loop spans 15 amino acids. The CDR3 nucleotides are TGTGCCAGCTCCCGCGGGACAGCGATTAACTATGGCTACACCTTC. Its protein product is CASSRGTAINYGYTF.